This TCR beta chain was obtained from a study of cytomegalovirus exposure and HLA in healthy donors. PCR amplification relied on 60 Vbeta primers (plus 13 Jbeta primers). Data came from immunoSEQ multiplex PCR; TCRdb stores just in-frame clones and leaves some out. This table holds approximately 140,000 clones, about three quarters found once. Germline V CDR1 and CDR2: MNHEY, SMNVEV (reference sequence). With 3 bases clipped from V and 2 bases from J, the junction kept 10 bases outside the gene matches. The CDR3 is made up of 16 amino acids. This TCR was recovered from a man aged 18 to 30 in good health and CMV-seronegative. Sequenced: PBMCs. The chain combines TRBV27 with TRBJ2-7; 7 nucleotides line up with TRBD1. The CDR3 region is CASSFSSGTETYEQYF. CDR3 sequence (DNA): TGTGCCAGCAGTTTCTCCTCAGGGACAGAAACCTACGAGCAGTACTTC.